The source of this TCR beta chain is a study of OX40 agonist ivuxolimab in advanced cancers. Notes on this clone: As yet, its antigen is unknown.

Profiled with immunoSEQ multiplex PCR; TCRdb holds only in-frame clones, not every one. The sample lists approximately 66,000 clones; around 83% were seen once. Findings of the study overall: The expanded peripheral T cells' antigen specificity was not determined.

Looked up from germline, CDR1 is SGHRS and CDR2 is YFSETQ. The V end was cut by 4 bases, the J end by 3 bases, with 13 bases between. CDR3 size: 14 residues. Sample: CD4+ or CD8+ T cells sorted from blood, taken in a trial of the OX40 agonist ivuxolimab. This TCR came from an adult with an advanced solid tumor such as melanoma, head and neck, liver or kidney cancer. J is TRBJ2-5 and V is TRBV5-1; tentatively, D is TRBD2 (6 bases). CDR3 DNA sequence: TGCGCCAGCAGCCCGGGACTTGTGGAAGAGACCCAGTACTTC. Translation: CASSPGLVEETQYF.